This record covers a single T cell receptor beta chain. These data belong to a study of blood T cell repertoires in COVID-19. Looked up from germline, CDR1 is MNHEY and CDR2 is SMNVEV (reference sequence). Unmatched junction bases numbered 11, after V lost 2 bases and J lost 4 bases. The CDR3 sequence is 18 residues long. Study processing details: Amplifying reference gene primers gave estimates of nucleated cell counts. Profiled with immunoSEQ multiplex PCR; TCRdb holds only in-frame clones, not every one. V and J calls and clone size are those listed in that table; D and trimming were worked out from the DNA. The sample has under 200,000 clones, about 83% seen once.

The sequence was collected from a woman between 45 and 60 years old in a cohort exposed to, infected with or recovered from COVID-19 (not recorded which). The rearrangement uses TRBV27 and TRBJ2-5; 12 nucleotides line up with TRBD2. The sequencing sample was made of PBMCs or T cells enriched from blood (not recorded which). The CDR3 loop reads CASSLDPSGGARVETQYF. CDR3 nucleotides: TGTGCCAGCAGTTTAGACCCTAGCGGGGGGGCCCGGGTAGAGACCCAGTACTTC.